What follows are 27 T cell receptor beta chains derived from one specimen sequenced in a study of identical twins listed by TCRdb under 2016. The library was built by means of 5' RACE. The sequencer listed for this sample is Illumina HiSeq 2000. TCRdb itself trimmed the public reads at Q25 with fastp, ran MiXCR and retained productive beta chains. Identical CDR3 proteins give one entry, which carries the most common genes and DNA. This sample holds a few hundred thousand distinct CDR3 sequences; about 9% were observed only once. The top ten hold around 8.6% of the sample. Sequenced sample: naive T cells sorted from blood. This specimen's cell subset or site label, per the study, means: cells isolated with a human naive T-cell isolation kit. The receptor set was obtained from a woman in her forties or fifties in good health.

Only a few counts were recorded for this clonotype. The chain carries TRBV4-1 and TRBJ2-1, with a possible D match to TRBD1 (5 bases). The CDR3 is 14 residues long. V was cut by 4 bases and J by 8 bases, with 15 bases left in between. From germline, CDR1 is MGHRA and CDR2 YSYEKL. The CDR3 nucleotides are TGCGCCAGCAGCCGAGACCAGGGTGGGGATGAGCAGTTCTTC. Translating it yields CASSRDQGGDEQFF.

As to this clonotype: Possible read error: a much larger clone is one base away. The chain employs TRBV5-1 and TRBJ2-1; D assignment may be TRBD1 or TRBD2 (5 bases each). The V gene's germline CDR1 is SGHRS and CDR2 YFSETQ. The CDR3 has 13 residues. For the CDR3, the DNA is TGCGCCAGCTTCCGGGACGGTGTTGTAGTTGACCTCTTC. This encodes CASFRDGVVVDLF.

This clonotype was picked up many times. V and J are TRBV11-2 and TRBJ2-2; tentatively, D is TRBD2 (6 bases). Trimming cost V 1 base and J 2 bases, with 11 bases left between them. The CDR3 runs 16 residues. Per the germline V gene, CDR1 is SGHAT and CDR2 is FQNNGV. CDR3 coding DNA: TGTGCCAGCAGCTTAGTCCAGCGGGCCAACACCGGGGAGCTGTTTTTT. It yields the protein CASSLVQRANTGELFF.

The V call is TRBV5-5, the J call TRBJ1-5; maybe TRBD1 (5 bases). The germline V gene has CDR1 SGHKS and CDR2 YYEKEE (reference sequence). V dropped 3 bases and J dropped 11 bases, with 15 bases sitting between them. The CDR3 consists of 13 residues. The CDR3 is CASSWDEQTAQHF. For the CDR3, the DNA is TGTGCCAGCAGCTGGGACGAACAAACGGCCCAGCATTTT.

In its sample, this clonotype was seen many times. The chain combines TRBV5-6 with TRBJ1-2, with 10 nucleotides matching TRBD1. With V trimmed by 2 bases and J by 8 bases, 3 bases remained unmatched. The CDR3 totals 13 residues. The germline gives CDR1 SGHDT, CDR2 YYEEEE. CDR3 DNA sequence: TGTGCCAGCAGCTTCGGGACAGGGGCCGGCTACACCTTC. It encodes CASSFGTGAGYTF.

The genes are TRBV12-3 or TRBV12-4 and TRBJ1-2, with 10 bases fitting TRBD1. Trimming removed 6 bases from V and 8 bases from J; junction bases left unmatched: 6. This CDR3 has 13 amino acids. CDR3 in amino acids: CASRMTGGDGYTF. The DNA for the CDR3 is TGTGCCAGCAGGATGACAGGGGGCGACGGCTACACCTTC.

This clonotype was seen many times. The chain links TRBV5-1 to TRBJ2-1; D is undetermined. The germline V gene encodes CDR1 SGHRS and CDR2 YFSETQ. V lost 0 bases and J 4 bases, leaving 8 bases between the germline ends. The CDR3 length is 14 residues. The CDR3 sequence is CASSLALGYNEQFF. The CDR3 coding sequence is TGCGCCAGCAGCTTGGCATTGGGGTACAATGAGCAGTTCTTC.

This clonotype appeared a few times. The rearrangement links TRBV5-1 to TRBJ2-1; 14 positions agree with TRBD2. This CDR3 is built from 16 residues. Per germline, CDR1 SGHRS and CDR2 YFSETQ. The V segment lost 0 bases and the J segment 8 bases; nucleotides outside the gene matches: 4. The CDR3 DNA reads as TGCGCCAGCAGCTTGGCTGGGACTAGCGGGAGATATGAGCAGTTCTTC. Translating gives CASSLAGTSGRYEQFF.

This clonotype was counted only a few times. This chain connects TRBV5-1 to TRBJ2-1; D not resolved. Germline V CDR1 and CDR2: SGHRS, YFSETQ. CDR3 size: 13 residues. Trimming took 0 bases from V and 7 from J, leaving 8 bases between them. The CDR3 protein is CASSLELRNEQFF. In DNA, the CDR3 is TGCGCCAGCAGCTTGGAACTCCGAAATGAGCAGTTCTTC.

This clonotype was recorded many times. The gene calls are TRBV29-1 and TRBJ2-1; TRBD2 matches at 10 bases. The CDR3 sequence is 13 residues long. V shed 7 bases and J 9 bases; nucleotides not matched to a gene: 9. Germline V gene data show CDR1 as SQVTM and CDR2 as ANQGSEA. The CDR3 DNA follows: TGCAGCGCAGATCCGGGACTAGCGAGTGAGCAGTTCTTC. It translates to CSADPGLASEQFF.

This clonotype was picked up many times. The CDR3 DNA follows: TGTGCCAGCAGCTTGGTGGGGTTTCAAGAGACCCAGTACTTC. It encodes CASSLVGFQETQYF. This chain joins TRBV5-5 and TRBJ2-5; no reliable D call. V was shortened by 0 bases and J by 2 bases, with 8 bases between the two germline ends. The CDR3 spans 14 residues. CDR1 is SGHKS and CDR2 is YYEKEE in the germline V gene (reference sequence).

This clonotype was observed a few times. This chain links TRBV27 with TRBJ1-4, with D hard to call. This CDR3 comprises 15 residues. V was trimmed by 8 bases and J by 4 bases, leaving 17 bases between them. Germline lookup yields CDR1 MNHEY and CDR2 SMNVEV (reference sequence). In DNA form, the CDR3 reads TGTGCCAGCGGAAGATTTGGGAACAATAATGAAAAACTGTTTTTT. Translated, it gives CASGRFGNNNEKLFF.

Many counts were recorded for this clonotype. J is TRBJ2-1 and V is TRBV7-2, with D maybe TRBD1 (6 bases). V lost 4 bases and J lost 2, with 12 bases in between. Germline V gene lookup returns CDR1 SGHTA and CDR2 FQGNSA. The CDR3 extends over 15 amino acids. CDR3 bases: TGTGCCAGCAGCTCCACTGGGGGCGCCTACAATGAGCAGTTCTTC. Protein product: CASSSTGGAYNEQFF.

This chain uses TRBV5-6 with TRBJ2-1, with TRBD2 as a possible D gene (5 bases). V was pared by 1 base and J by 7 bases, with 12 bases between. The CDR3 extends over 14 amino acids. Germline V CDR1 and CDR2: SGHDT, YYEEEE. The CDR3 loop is CASSLFGGLNEQFF. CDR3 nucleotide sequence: TGTGCCAGCAGCTTGTTTGGCGGGCTGAATGAGCAGTTCTTC. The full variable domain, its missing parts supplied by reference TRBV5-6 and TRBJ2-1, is DAGVTQSPTHLIKTRGQQVTLRCSPKSGHDTVSWYQQALGQGPQFIFQYYEEEERQRGNFPDRFSGHQFPNYSSELNVNALLLGDSALYLCASSLFGGLNEQFFGPGTRLTVL.

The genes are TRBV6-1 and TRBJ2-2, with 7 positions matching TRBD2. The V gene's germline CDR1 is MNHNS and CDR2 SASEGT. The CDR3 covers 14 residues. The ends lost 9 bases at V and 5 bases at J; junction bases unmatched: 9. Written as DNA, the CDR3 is TGTGCCAGTCCAGGGAGGGGTGGGACCGGGGAGCTGTTTTTT. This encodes CASPGRGGTGELFF.

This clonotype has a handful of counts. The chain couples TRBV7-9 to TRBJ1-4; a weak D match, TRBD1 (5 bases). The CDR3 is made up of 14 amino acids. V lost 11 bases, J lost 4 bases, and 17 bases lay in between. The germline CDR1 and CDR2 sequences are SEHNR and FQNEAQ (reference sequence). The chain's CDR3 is CAGDDSEYNEKLFF. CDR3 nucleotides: TGTGCCGGCGACGACAGCGAATATAATGAAAAACTGTTTTTT.

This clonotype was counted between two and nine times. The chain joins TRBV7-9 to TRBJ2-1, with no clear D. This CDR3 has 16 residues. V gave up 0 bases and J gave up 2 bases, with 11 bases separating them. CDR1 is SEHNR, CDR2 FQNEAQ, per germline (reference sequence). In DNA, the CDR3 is TGTGCCAGCAGCTTAGCGGCCAGAAGGACCTACAATGAGCAGTTCTTC. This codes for CASSLAARRTYNEQFF.

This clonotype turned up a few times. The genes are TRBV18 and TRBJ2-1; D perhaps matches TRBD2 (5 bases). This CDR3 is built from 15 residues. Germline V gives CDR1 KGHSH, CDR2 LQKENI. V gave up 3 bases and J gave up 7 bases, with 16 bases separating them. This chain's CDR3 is CASSPGDTLGNEQFF. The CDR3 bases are TGTGCCAGCTCACCGGGAGACACCCTAGGTAATGAGCAGTTCTTC.

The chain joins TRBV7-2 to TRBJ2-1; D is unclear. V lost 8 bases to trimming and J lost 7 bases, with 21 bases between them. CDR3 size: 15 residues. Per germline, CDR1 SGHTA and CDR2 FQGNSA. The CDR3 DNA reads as TGTGCCAGCCGAGACGCCAGCGCGAACGAGAATGAGCAGTTCTTC. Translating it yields CASRDASANENEQFF.

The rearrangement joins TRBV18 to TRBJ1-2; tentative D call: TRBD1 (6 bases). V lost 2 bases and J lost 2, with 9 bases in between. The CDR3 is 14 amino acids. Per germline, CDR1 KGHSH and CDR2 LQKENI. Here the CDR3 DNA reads TGTGCCAGCTCACCAACAGGGACGAACTATGGCTACACCTTC. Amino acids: CASSPTGTNYGYTF.

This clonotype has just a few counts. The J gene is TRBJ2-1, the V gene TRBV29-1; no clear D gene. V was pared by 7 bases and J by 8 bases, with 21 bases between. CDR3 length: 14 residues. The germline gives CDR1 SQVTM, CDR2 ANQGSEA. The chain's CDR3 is CSAEPPNRNDEQFF. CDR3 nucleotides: TGCAGCGCCGAACCTCCGAACCGGAACGATGAGCAGTTCTTC.

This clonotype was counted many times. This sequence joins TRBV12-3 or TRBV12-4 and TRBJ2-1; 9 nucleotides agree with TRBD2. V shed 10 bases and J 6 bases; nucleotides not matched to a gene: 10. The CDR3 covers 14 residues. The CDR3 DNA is TGTGCCACCGTCCTGGCGGGAGGGCCCAATGAGCAGTTCTTC. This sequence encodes CATVLAGGPNEQFF.

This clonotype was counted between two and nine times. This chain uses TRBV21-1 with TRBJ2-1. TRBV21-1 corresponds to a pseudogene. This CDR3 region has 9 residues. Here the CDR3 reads CASSREQFF. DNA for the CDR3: TGTGCCAGCAGCAGAGAGCAGTTCTTC.

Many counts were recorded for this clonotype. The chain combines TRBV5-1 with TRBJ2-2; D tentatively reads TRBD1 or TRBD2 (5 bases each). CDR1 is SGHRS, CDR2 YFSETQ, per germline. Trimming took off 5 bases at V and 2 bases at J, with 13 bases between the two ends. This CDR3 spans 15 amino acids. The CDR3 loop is CASRVEGFNTGELFF. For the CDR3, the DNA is TGCGCCAGCAGAGTAGAGGGGTTTAACACCGGGGAGCTGTTTTTT.

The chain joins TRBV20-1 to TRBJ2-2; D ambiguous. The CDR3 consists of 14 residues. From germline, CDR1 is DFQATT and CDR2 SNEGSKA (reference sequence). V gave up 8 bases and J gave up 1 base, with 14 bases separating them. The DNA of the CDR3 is TGCAGTCTCTTGAGTGGGAAGAACACCGGGGAGCTGTTTTTT. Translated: CSLLSGKNTGELFF.

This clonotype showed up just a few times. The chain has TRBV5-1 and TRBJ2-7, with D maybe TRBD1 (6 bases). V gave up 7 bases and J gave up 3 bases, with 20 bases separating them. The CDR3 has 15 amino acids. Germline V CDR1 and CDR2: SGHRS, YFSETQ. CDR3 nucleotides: TGCGCCAGCTCCGCTGGGATTGGGGGCCTCTACGAGCAGTACGTC. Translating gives CASSAGIGGLYEQYV.

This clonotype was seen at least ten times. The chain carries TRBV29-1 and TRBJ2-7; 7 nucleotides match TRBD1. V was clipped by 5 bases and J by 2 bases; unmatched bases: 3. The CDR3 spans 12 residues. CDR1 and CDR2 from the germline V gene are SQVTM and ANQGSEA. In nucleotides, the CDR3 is TGCAGCGTTTCGGACAGGACCTACGAGCAGTACGTC. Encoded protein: CSVSDRTYEQYV.